The 11 T cell receptor beta chains below come from one sample, sequenced in a study of cytomegalovirus exposure and HLA in healthy donors. A multiplex PCR was run with 60 Vbeta primers and 13 Jbeta primers. Method: immunoSEQ multiplex PCR; TCRdb's copy keeps in-frame clones and lacks some. This sample carries about 160,000 clones, approximately 80% of them seen once, and the ten largest clones take around 1.6%. The material sequenced was PBMCs. All receptors derive from a woman aged 30 to 39 in good health and CMV-seronegative.

The chain couples TRBV4-1 to TRBJ2-5; 8 positions match TRBD2. The J call may be wrong; the DNA end is better matched by TRBJ2-7. The CDR3 loop spans 14 amino acids. The germline CDR1 and CDR2 sequences are MGHRA and YSYEKL. In nucleotides, the CDR3 is TGCGCCAGCAGCCAAGATGGGCTAGCGGGCGAGCAGTACTTC. Amino acids: CASSQDGLAGEQYF.

As to this clone: The junction does not match germline at one end; this may be a read error. J is TRBJ2-2 and V is TRBV7-9; 12 bases are shared with TRBD2. The CDR3 is 16 amino acids. Per the germline V gene, CDR1 is SEHNR and CDR2 is FQNEAQ (reference sequence). The CDR3 bases are TGTGCCAGCGGCTTACTAGCGGGGGGTTACACCGGGGAGCTGTTTTTT. Its protein is CASGLLAGGYTGELFF.

The rearrangement links TRBV7-9 to TRBJ1-1; D is perhaps TRBD1 (6 bases). With 6 bases removed from V and 7 bases from J, the gap between germline ends came to 15 bases. CDR1 SEHNR and CDR2 FQNEAQ come from the germline V gene (reference sequence). There are 13 residues in the CDR3. As DNA, the CDR3 is TGTGCCAGCAGTCCAGAAGTAGGGGGTGAAGCTTTCTTT. Translating it yields CASSPEVGGEAFF.

The chain combines TRBV6-5 with TRBJ2-1; D remains ambiguous. Germline V lookup: CDR1 MNHEY, CDR2 SVGAGI. This CDR3 is built from 15 residues. V was shortened by 4 bases and J by 0 bases, with 10 bases between the two germline ends. The CDR3 DNA is TGTGCCAGCAGTTGGCGCCCTAGCTCCTACAATGAGCAGTTCTTC. Translating gives CASSWRPSSYNEQFF.

As for this clone: Additional DNA sequences in this sample encode the identical CDR3. This chain links TRBV18 with TRBJ2-7; TRBD1 matches 8 bases. The CDR3 extends over 14 amino acids. CDR1 is KGHSH, CDR2 LQKENI, per germline. Losses at the gene ends were 3 bases for V and 2 bases for J; bases not matched to a gene: 3. The CDR3 protein is CASSPGQGTYEQYF. The CDR3 DNA reads TGTGCCAGCTCACCCGGACAGGGAACCTACGAGCAGTACTTC.

This chain connects TRBV19 to TRBJ1-5; D is undetermined. Germline V gene data show CDR1 as LNHDA and CDR2 as SQIVND (reference sequence). V lost 0 bases to trimming and J lost 4 bases, with 7 bases between them. This CDR3 spans 14 amino acids. CDR3 amino acids: CASSIEGRNQPQHF. DNA for the CDR3: TGTGCCAGTAGTATAGAGGGCCGAAATCAGCCCCAGCATTTT. Supplemented by reference TRBV19 and TRBJ1-5, the full variable domain reads DGGITQSPKYLFRKEGQNVTLSCEQNLNHDAMYWYRQDPGQGLRLIYYSQIVNDFQKGDIAEGYSVSREKKESFPLTVTSAQKNPTAFYLCASSIEGRNQPQHFGDGTRLSIL.

The chain employs TRBV4-3 and TRBJ2-3; 8 nucleotides line up with TRBD1. The CDR3 length is 15 residues. Germline trimming cut 5 bases from V and 2 bases from J; bases unmatched to any gene: 6. CDR1 is LGHNA, CDR2 YSLEER, per germline. The CDR3 DNA sequence: TGCGCCAGCAGCTCTGCAGGGGGCGACACAGATACGCAGTATTTT. Translation gives CASSSAGGDTDTQYF.

V usage is TRBV7-3 and J usage is TRBJ2-1; 9 nucleotides agree with TRBD2. The CDR3 contains 16 residues. The germline V gene encodes CDR1 SGHTA and CDR2 FQGTGA. V gave up 2 bases and J gave up 9 bases; unmatched junction bases: 11. This CDR3 is CASSLGAGGVASEQFF. In DNA form, the CDR3 reads TGTGCCAGCAGCTTAGGTGCGGGAGGGGTTGCTTCTGAGCAGTTCTTC.

On this clone: Germline is not matched at one junction end, which may reflect a read error. The chain employs TRBV4-2 and TRBJ1-2; the D gene is possibly TRBD1 (6 bases). The CDR3 is 15 amino acids. Looked up from germline, CDR1 is LGHNA and CDR2 is YNFKEQ. CDR3 DNA sequence: TGTGCCAGCAGCCAAGACGAGGGGGACACCGGAGGCTACCCCTTC. This sequence encodes CASSQDEGDTGGYPF.

The chain links TRBV5-1 to TRBJ2-4; weak D call: TRBD2 (5 bases). Germline loops: CDR1 SGHRS, CDR2 YFSETQ. V was cut by 2 bases and J by 6 bases, with 12 bases left in between. CDR3 length equals 14 residues. CDR3 sequence (DNA): TGCGCCAGCAGCTTTGAGGGAGCACCAAACATTCAGTACTTC. Its translation: CASSFEGAPNIQYF. Based on the CDR3 plus reference TRBV5-1 and TRBJ2-4, the full variable domain is KAGVTQTPRYLIKTRGQQVTLSCSPISGHRSVSWYQQTPGQGLQFLFEYFSETQRNKGNFPGRFSGRQFSNSRSEMNVSTLELGDSALYLCASSFEGAPNIQYFGAGTRLSVL.

CDR3 DNA: TGTGCCAGCAGTGCCGGGACAGGAAGGGACTATGGCTACACCTTC. It translates to CASSAGTGRDYGYTF. The rearrangement uses TRBV9 and TRBJ1-2; 8 bases line up with TRBD1. J gave up 3 bases and V 5 bases, and 9 bases lay outside the gene matches. There are 15 residues in the CDR3. Germline CDR1 reads SGDLS; CDR2 reads YYNGEE.